This section outlines one TCR beta chain sequence together with its context. No antigen is known for it. These data originate in a study of cytomegalovirus exposure and HLA in healthy donors. This PCR relied on a set of 60 Vbeta primers and 13 Jbeta primers. This table comes from immunoSEQ multiplex PCR, and its TCRdb copy is limited to in-frame clones, with some not included. The data show 130,000 to 150,000 clones, approximately 80% seen once. CDR1 MDHEN and CDR2 SYDVKM come from the germline V gene. CDR3 length equals 17 residues. V shed 5 bases, J shed 10 bases, and the junction held 18 bases outside the gene matches. Study observations and caveats: Roughly uniform depth of sequencing across donors was assumed in presence/absence analyses. For most TCR beta V segments, an earlier analysis put the productive rate at about 87% or about 30% of the time. V- and J-gene trimming in TCR beta was tied to a missense DCLRE1C variant by an analysis performed later.

The donors (healthy individuals) were bone marrow donors. The V and J genes are TRBV28 and TRBJ1-2, with 11 bases fitting TRBD1. What was sequenced was PBMCs. The source is a male donor in good health and CMV-seronegative. The CDR3 sequence: CASSPLGQGARSFDYTF. The CDR3 DNA reads TGTGCCAGCAGTCCTCTCGGACAGGGGGCCAGATCGTTTGACTACACCTTC.